Given below is one T cell receptor (beta chain) in context. This clone occurred a few times. Which antigen it targets is not known. No per-base quality is available; no much larger clone lies one base away. Deletion took 7 bases off V and 2 bases off J, with a span of 11 bases between the germline ends. Taken from the germline V gene, the CDR1 and CDR2 loops are SQVTM and ANQGSEA. Inclusive of the bounding cysteine and phenylalanine, the CDR3 is 12 residues long. Only the CDR3 part of the read is kept: 36 bases, read in frame from the first base. TCRbeta CDR3 regions were amplified from genomic DNA using the immunoSEQ Assay, a bias-controlled multiplex PCR. The source study handled its data this way. The number of nucleated cells in each sample was estimated from the amplification of reference gene primers within the assay. To quantify the absolute abundance of each unique TCRbeta CDR3 rearrangement, sequence reads were collapsed and filtered. For each sample, productive Simpson clonality was calculated as the square root of Simpson's diversity index across productive rearrangements. This is the immuneACCESS table as TCRdb keeps it, with only in-frame sequences that have V and J called. A part of the clones is gone; compared with another copy, unresolved V genes explain less than half, and the rest is unexplained. The V and J calls and clone size were taken over from that table, and D and trimming were inferred from the DNA. The sample table holds fewer than 500,000 clones, of which about 85% were seen once. The top ten clonotypes cover roughly 2% of the sample.

The data are from a study of blood T cell repertoires in COVID-19 (dated by TCRdb to 2019 to 2021). For the study in its entirety: Collaborator samples came from the United States, Italy and Spain and covered acute and convalescent phases of COVID-19. The prospective study material was composed of cDNA or gDNA derived from T cells, B-cell-depleted T cells, or PBMCs. Subjects who had been exposed to COVID-19, were actively infected with it, or had recovered from it provided the deeply sampled blood TCRbeta repertoires that made up the dataset. The repertoires were made available in a free public database intended to serve as a resource for research on the immune response to SARS-CoV-2. The samples were drawn from two sources: the first 160 participants of the ongoing ImmuneRACE study, and approximately 1,300 subjects contributed by 6 global collaborators. The sample metadata nearly always contained a de-identified subject ID, COVID-19 status, age in years and sex. HLA class I and class II types, where available, came from metadata supplied by the sample provider rather than from assay-based typing. The paper as a whole reports these results and caveats: How much clinical and demographic metadata was included differed by source and by participant, and the metadata was provided uncurated.

Enrolling through a virtual design, the prospective study's participants ranged in age from roughly 18 to 89 years and lived across more than 20 United States geographic areas. To assign participants to cohorts, the prospective study relied on clinical history that participants themselves reported in a screening survey and a study questionnaire. Mobile phlebotomists in the prospective study collected whole blood, serum and a nasopharyngeal or oropharyngeal swab from every participant. Prospective study participants could optionally give additional blood draws and questionnaires over an approximately two-month period. Before DNA extraction, prospective study blood samples were shipped either frozen or at room temperature.

Sequenced material: PBMCs or T cells enriched from blood (not recorded which). The sequence came from a woman aged 18-29 years with acute COVID-19. The chain is made from TRBV29-1 and TRBJ1-2; the D gene is possibly TRBD1, with 6 bases matching. The DNA sequence follows: TGCAGCGGTTGGGGACAAAACTATGGCTACACCTTC. This codes for CSGWGQNYGYTF. Full variable domain (CDR3 extended with the reference TRBV29-1 and TRBJ1-2 proteins): SAVISQKPSRDICQRGTSLTIQCQVDSQVTMMFWYRQQPGQSLTLIATANQGSEATYESGFVIDKFPISRPNLTFSTLTVSNMSPEDSSIYLCSGWGQNYGYTFGSGTRLTVV.